This T cell receptor beta chain was captured by sequencing in a study of metastatic and nonmetastatic thyroid tumors. TCRdb re-clonotyped the PCR reads via MiXCR. Among 5,700 or so clones listed, about two fifths were seen once. Prior to thyroid surgery, none of the patients had received any treatment. V was clipped by 1 base and J by 0 bases, with 9 bases between them. The V gene's germline CDR1 is DFQATT and CDR2 SNEGSKA (reference sequence). The CDR3 runs to 15 residues. Sample: adjacent normal tissue. This chain connects TRBV20-1 to TRBJ2-2, with TRBD2 as a possible D gene (5 bases). The sequence came from a female donor with papillary thyroid cancer or a benign thyroid nodule (not recorded which). Some clones in this sample may be carry-over from other donors' samples. CDR3 bases: TGCAGTGCTAGAGGCCCGGAGGCGAACACCGGGGAGCTGTTTTTT. Amino acid sequence: CSARGPEANTGELFF.